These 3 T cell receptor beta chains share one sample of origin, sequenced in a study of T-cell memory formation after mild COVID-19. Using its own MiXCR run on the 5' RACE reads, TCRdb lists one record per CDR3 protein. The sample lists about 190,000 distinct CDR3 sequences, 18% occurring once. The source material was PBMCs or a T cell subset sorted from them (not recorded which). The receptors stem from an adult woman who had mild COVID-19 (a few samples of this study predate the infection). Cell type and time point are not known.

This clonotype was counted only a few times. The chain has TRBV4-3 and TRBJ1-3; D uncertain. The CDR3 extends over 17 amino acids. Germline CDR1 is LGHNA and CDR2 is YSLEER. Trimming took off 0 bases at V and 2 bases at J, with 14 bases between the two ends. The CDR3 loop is CASSQESSRVAGNTIYF. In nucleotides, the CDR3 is TGCGCCAGCAGCCAAGAATCGTCTAGGGTGGCTGGAAACACCATATATTTT.

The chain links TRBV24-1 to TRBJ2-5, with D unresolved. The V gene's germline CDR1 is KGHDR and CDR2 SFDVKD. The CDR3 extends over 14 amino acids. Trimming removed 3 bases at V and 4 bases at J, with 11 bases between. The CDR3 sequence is CATSDPATGETQYF. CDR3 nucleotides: TGTGCCACCAGTGATCCCGCAACCGGAGAGACCCAGTACTTC.

Written as DNA, the CDR3 is TGTGCCAGCAGCCCCCCCGGGACTAGGCACGAGCAGTACTTC. It translates to CASSPPGTRHEQYF. The J gene is TRBJ2-7, the V gene TRBV12-3 or TRBV12-4; 8 positions agree with TRBD2. This CDR3 has 14 residues. After removal of 6 bases from V and 5 bases from J, the junction contained 9 bases not matched to a gene.